A selection of T cell receptor beta chains follows, all from one sample in a study of lymphopenia after photon versus proton radiotherapy. Only in-frame clones appear in the TCRdb table, and some are missing; sequencing was by immunoSEQ multiplex PCR. Counted here are 25,000 to 30,000 clones, approximately 87% occurring once; the ten biggest clones make up 45% to 60%. This material consisted of peripheral blood, taken from a patient treated with proton-based radiotherapy. The receptors were sampled from a woman between 55 and 75 years old with cholangiocarcinoma. Some clones in this sample may be carry-over from other donors' samples. Both conserved end residues are trimmed from each CDR3. D genes are given only for firm matches.

CDR3aa,d_gene,v_gene,j_gene
AWSPGSQNTEAF,NA,TRBV30,TRBJ1-1
ASSLVAPMNTEAF,NA,TRBV7-8,TRBJ1-1
ASSVGRISDTQY,NA,TRBV9,TRBJ2-3
ASSLAVDGQETQY,NA,TRBV5-4,TRBJ2-5
ASSPGQAGNTEAF,TRBD1,TRBV18,TRBJ1-1
ASSLAPDIGEQY,NA,TRBV9,TRBJ2-7
ASSDRGQGNQPQH,TRBD1,TRBV6-1,TRBJ1-5
ASSEWGKNTEAF,NA,TRBV6-1,TRBJ1-1
ASTDLAGANEQF,TRBD2,TRBV5-1,TRBJ2-1
ASSLGPGSNEKLF,NA,TRBV5-1,TRBJ1-4
AISESVWETQY,NA,TRBV10-3,TRBJ2-5
AIGQGYEKLF,TRBD1,TRBV10-3,TRBJ1-4
ASSRDSLSYEQY,TRBD1,TRBV18,TRBJ2-7
ATDYGYT,NA,TRBV5-8,TRBJ1-2
ASSPPSRYEQY,NA,TRBV5-5,TRBJ2-7
ASSTTGLAPYEQY,TRBD2,TRBV25-1,TRBJ2-7
ASSFSSRNNYGYT,NA,TRBV5-5,TRBJ1-2
ASSHGGKTYNSPLH,NA,TRBV4-1,TRBJ1-6
ASSSMTSSEKLF,NA,TRBV7-8,TRBJ1-4
ASSLVAGFGTEAF,NA,TRBV11-2,TRBJ1-1
ATSSKDGTQY,NA,TRBV15,TRBJ2-7
SVEDSQASYNEQF,NA,TRBV29-1,TRBJ2-1